This passage covers 18 T cell receptor beta chains from one sample sequenced in a study of tumor-infiltrating lymphocytes in primary liver carcinoma. Starting material for RNA and DNA co-extraction consisted of about 20-30 mg of unsorted bulk tissue. Total RNA (around 500 ng) served as template for TCR beta cDNA synthesis primed by a constant-region primer. A slightly modified ARM-PCR protocol with three nested multiplex PCR rounds produced these TCR beta libraries. Rounds one and two of PCR, each of roughly 11 cycles, were primed with TRBV1-TRBV30 forward primers and a C-beta reverse primer. A single record per CDR3 protein comes from TCRdb applying MiXCR to the multiplex PCR reads. The sample has tens of thousands of distinct CDR3 sequences, about three quarters seen once. Sequenced input: liver tumor tissue from sampling region 3. As to subset: tumor region T3, left-lateral pole. Every receptor here comes from a man in his forties with primary liver carcinoma and hepatitis B virus infection.

This chain links TRBV5-4 with TRBJ2-1; D may match TRBD1 or TRBD2 (5 bases each). With 3 bases removed from V and 9 bases from J, the gap between germline ends came to 19 bases. The germline V gene has CDR1 SGHNT and CDR2 YYREEE (reference sequence). This CDR3 contains 15 residues. The DNA for the CDR3 is TGTGCCAGCAGCTCGTCCGGGACCCACATCACTGAGCAGTTCTTC. It codes for CASSSSGTHITEQFF.

Only a few counts were recorded for this clonotype. V is TRBV4-1 and J is TRBJ2-7; a weak D match, TRBD2 (7 bases). CDR3 size: 15 residues. Germline lookup yields CDR1 MGHRA and CDR2 YSYEKL. CDR3 in DNA: TGCTCCAGCAGCCCTCAGGGAGGGGGCTCCTACGAGCAGTACGTC. This translates into CSSSPQGGGSYEQYV.

Remarks on this clonotype: One end of the junction does not line up with germline, which may come from a read error. The chain carries TRBV6-5 and TRBJ2-2, with D unresolved. Germline-derived CDR1 and CDR2 are MNHEY and SVGAGI. The CDR3 runs 15 residues. In DNA, the CDR3 is TGTGCCGGCAGTTACTCGAATTCCGGAGCCGGGGAGCTGTTTTTT. As protein: CAGSYSNSGAGELFF.

The rearrangement joins TRBV10-2 to TRBJ2-5; no clear D gene. The V and J ends lost 7 bases and 1 base respectively, with 7 bases between them. Germline-derived CDR1 and CDR2 are WSHSY and SAAADI. CDR3 length: 12 amino acids. CDR3 sequence reads: CASNDGQETQYF. The CDR3 DNA reads as TGCGCCAGCAATGACGGCCAAGAGACCCAGTACTTC.

Worth noting for this clonotype: The junction differs from germline at one of its ends, possibly a read error. The DNA for the CDR3 is TGTGCCAGCAACTTAGATCTGGGGGTGGCTCAGCCCCAGCATTTT. Encoded protein: CASNLDLGVAQPQHF. This chain connects TRBV11-3 to TRBJ1-5, with D maybe TRBD1 (5 bases). The CDR3 sequence is 15 residues long. In germline, CDR1 is SGHNT, CDR2 YENEEA. Variable domain in full (rest from reference TRBV11-3 and TRBJ1-5): EAGVVQSPRYKIIEKKQPVAFWCNPISGHNTLYWYLQNLGQGPELLIRYENEEAVDDSQLPKDRFSAERLKGVDSTLKIQPAELGDSAVYLCASNLDLGVAQPQHFGDGTRLSIL.

CDR3 protein: CAVHQGDTGELFF. For the CDR3, the DNA is TGTGCCGTCCACCAGGGAGACACCGGGGAGCTGTTTTTT. V and J are TRBV10-3 and TRBJ2-2; D may match TRBD1 or TRBD2 (5 bases each). This CDR3 region has 13 residues. Deletions cut 11 bases from V and 3 bases from J, with 13 bases between. Germline CDR1 and CDR2: ENHRY and SYGVKD.

CDR3 in DNA: TGTGCCAGCAGCGCTAATGAGCAGTTCTTC. Its translation: CASSANEQFF. The rearrangement links TRBV2 to TRBJ2-1, with unresolved D. Trimming took off 6 bases at V and 7 bases at J, with 4 bases between the two ends. The V gene's germline CDR1 is SNHLY and CDR2 FYNNEI. This CDR3 region has 10 residues.

The rearrangement links TRBV6-1 to TRBJ1-5; D not resolved. Looked up from germline, CDR1 is MNHNS and CDR2 is SASEGT. This CDR3 has 15 residues. Trimming took off 3 bases at V and 4 bases at J, with 13 bases between the two ends. CDR3: CASSERGLWNQPQHF. The DNA for the CDR3 is TGTGCCAGCAGTGAGCGGGGTCTTTGGAATCAGCCCCAGCATTTT.

About this clonotype: A junction end diverges from the germline sequence, so it may reflect a read error. The chain has TRBV4-1 and TRBJ2-1, with 7 bases fitting TRBD2. CDR3 size: 15 residues. Per germline, CDR1 MGHRA and CDR2 YSYEKL. The chain's CDR3 is CASSQRAGDYNEQLF. In nucleotides, the CDR3 is TGTGCCAGCAGCCAAAGGGCGGGAGACTACAATGAGCAGCTCTTC.

Points on this clonotype: A single base separates this from a much larger clone, so it may be a read error. The chain joins TRBV11-3 to TRBJ2-7, with D possibly matching TRBD1 (5 bases). Germline assignment: CDR1 SGHNT and CDR2 YENEEA. The CDR3 covers 15 residues. Trimming took 5 bases from V and 2 from J, leaving 16 bases between them. This CDR3 reads CASSPGMIAPYEQYF. The DNA for the CDR3 is TGTGCCAGCAGCCCAGGGATGATAGCCCCCTACGAGCAGTACTTC.

This clonotype has just a few counts. V and J are TRBV11-2 and TRBJ2-5; D is undetermined. This CDR3 spans 11 amino acids. Germline V gene sequence: CDR1 SGHAT, CDR2 FQNNGV. The CDR3 DNA reads as TGTGTCAACAGCTTAGAGGAGACCCAGTACTTC. As protein: CVNSLEETQYF.

About this clonotype itself: One junction end disagrees with the germline gene, perhaps due to a read error. The rearrangement uses TRBV28 and TRBJ1-5; D not certain. In germline, CDR1 is MDHEN, CDR2 SYDVKM. The CDR3 is 14 amino acids. The CDR3 region has the DNA TGTGCCAACAGTTTGCGACGGTCTTATCAGCCCCAGCATTTT. This codes for CANSLRRSYQPQHF.

Comments on this clonotype: A read error may produce the germline difference seen at one junction end. V usage is TRBV4-1 and J usage is TRBJ2-7; either TRBD1 or TRBD2 may supply D (5 bases each). Per the germline V gene, CDR1 is MGHRA and CDR2 is YSYEKL. The CDR3 runs to 14 residues. Written as DNA, the CDR3 is TGCACCAGCAGACCGGGACCGAGCTCCTACGAGCGGTACTTC. Encoded protein: CTSRPGPSSYERYF.

This clonotype was detected many times. The chain is built from TRBV4-2 and TRBJ2-7, with 10 bases lining up with TRBD2. J gave up 1 base and V 0 bases, and 6 bases lay outside the gene matches. Germline V gene sequence: CDR1 LGHNA, CDR2 YNFKEQ. The CDR3 is 17 residues long. CDR3 loop: CASSQDSGSGGSYEQYF. In DNA form, the CDR3 reads TGTGCCAGCAGCCAAGATAGTGGTAGCGGGGGGTCCTACGAGCAGTACTTC.

Points on this clonotype: Without the conserved terminal phenylalanine or tryptophan, this CDR3 likely stems from a read error. This chain connects TRBV4-2 to TRBJ2-4; D is perhaps TRBD1 (5 bases). This CDR3 region has 18 residues. V was cut by 0 bases and J by 6 bases, with 21 bases left in between. The V gene's germline CDR1 is LGHNA and CDR2 YNFKEQ. The CDR3 reads CASSQEGAGMGIGNIQYL. As DNA, the CDR3 is TGTGCCAGCAGCCAAGAAGGCGCAGGGATGGGGATCGGAAACATTCAGTACCTC.

A word on this clonotype: The conserved closing phenylalanine or tryptophan is absent in this CDR3, likely reflecting a read error. This rearrangement joins TRBV6-1 to TRBJ1-6, with D hard to call. Trimming cost V 10 bases and J 7 bases, with 20 bases left between them. The CDR3 has 15 amino acids. Germline assignment: CDR1 MNHNS and CDR2 SASEGT. DNA for the CDR3: TGTGCCACCACCCCCCAAAAGGGCGGAAATTCACCCCTCCACTGT. Translation: CATTPQKGGNSPLHC.

This clonotype was picked up one time. The chain links TRBV6-7 to TRBJ2-1; no clear D. TRBV6-7 has ORF status, its function being uncertain. The CDR3 has 17 amino acids. V was clipped by 6 bases and J by 0 bases, with 18 bases between them. CDR3: CASRFMDEDLSYNEQFF. The CDR3 DNA is TGTGCCAGCAGATTTATGGACGAGGATCTCTCCTACAATGAGCAGTTCTTC.

Turning to this clonotype: Because it lacks the conserved phenylalanine or tryptophan at the end, this CDR3 is likely a read error. The limits of the CDR3 on the DNA are not certain, so only TCRdb's listed CDR3 is given. The chain employs TRBV6-1 and TRBJ1-5. Germline V gene data show CDR1 as MNHNS and CDR2 as SASEGT. 13 amino acids form the CDR3, both terminal residues included. The CDR3 loop is CASSEFLNQPQNV.